This T cell receptor beta chain derives from a study of Graves' ophthalmopathy and Graves' hyperthyroidism listed by TCRdb under 2018. Regarding the study in general: Peripheral blood was collected at initial diagnosis, before any treatment. Once sampling was done, hyperthyroidism patients were given methimazole at a starting dose of 30 mg daily, while ophthalmopathy patients were given high-dose intravenous methylprednisolone. The 95 to 100 discovery patients were divided at random into training and test sets in a 7:3 ratio. The study used TCR beta repertoire signatures to distinguish Graves' ophthalmopathy from Graves' hyperthyroidism and to predict progression to ophthalmopathy. The independent validation cohort included approximately 19 hyperthyroidism patients plus 17 patients who later progressed from hyperthyroidism to ophthalmopathy. T-cell repertoires of thyroid tissue and blood were compared in over 5 hyperthyroidism patients. To explore V-J signatures distinguishing ophthalmopathy from hyperthyroidism, a discovery set of around 100 patients (about 41 ophthalmopathy, roughly 60 stable hyperthyroidism) was enrolled. In total, approximately 130 blood samples were TCR-sequenced: roughly 45 ophthalmopathy, under 80 hyperthyroidism and some 17 hyperthyroidism-to-ophthalmopathy patients.

General study outcomes and caveats: Sample size was not predetermined statistically, and investigators were not blinded to group allocation. Most of the expanded thyroid clonotypes with a frequency above 0.001 were also detected in blood, and it was suggested that the thyroid immune response may be reflected by blood repertoires. The 13-signature model separated ophthalmopathy from stable hyperthyroidism with around 90% sensitivity and around 81% specificity in cross-validation, and 80%/75% in the test set. In validation, the model predicted ophthalmopathy progression with more than 55% sensitivity and about 77% specificity; more than ten predicted patients were CT-confirmed with GO in a median of approximately six months.

For repertoire sequencing, the TCR beta CDR3 regions were amplified from RNA transcripts. The first round of RT-PCR was done with HTBI primers and the Qiagen OneStep RT-PCR kit, and was followed by a second round of multiplex PCR, then size selection and purification. Sequencing of the libraries was carried out on an Illumina HiSeq2000 in paired-end mode with 100 bp reads. Per the original workflow: SOAPnuke was used to process the reads, removing any read that contained adapters or uncalled bases, had a mean Phred below 15, or lacked an exact match to the constant primer or identifier. COPE v1.2.5 was used to merge the high-quality paired reads. Each unique nucleotide sequence was defined as a clonotype, and clonotypes were aligned to IMGT TRB V, D and J references with MiTCR v1.1. The analysis was limited to V-J combinations with a frequency above 0.0001, which together covered 99.2% of the repertoires. A TCR clonal expansion and chaos score per V-J combination was defined as the ratio of F50 clonal expansion to chaos observed in the TCRdist matrix. Features were reduced by Welch's t-statistics and random forest to 10 to 15 V-J combinations, which fed a naive Bayes classifier. The Morisita-Horn index was used to measure how similar the thyroid and blood repertoires were. TCRdb passed the public sequencing reads through fastp at Q25 and MiXCR, retaining productive beta sequences. For every CDR3 protein sequence, its rows merge into one entry that carries the most common genes and DNA. These V and J calls rely on TCRdb rather than the paper's analysis. A total of about 620,000 distinct CDR3 sequences appear in this sample, over 20% of them only once. Approximately 6.5% of the sample lies in the top ten.

Hyperthyroidism was considered stable if no progression to ophthalmopathy occurred within 18 months of follow-up. The hyperthyroidism patients were 18 to 65 years old and newly diagnosed, with a disease duration of less than 2 months. Patients with other autoimmune diseases, uncontrolled infections, pregnancy or lactation were excluded from the study. Diagnosis was based on clinical symptoms, serum thyroxine, TRAb, thyroid ultrasound and orbital computed tomography. PBMCs were isolated from 7.5 to 10 ml of fresh peripheral blood by Ficoll-Paque density gradient centrifugation. Trizol reagent was used to extract the total RNA, and its quality was then checked on an Agilent 2100 Bioanalyzer. The germline V gene (reference sequence) sets CDR1 to LNHNV and CDR2 to YYDKDF. From its cysteine to its phenylalanine, the CDR3 spans 17 amino acids. Only the CDR3 region is kept as DNA, spanning 51 bases read in frame from base 1. The trim is 0 bases for V and 0 bases for J, with a gap of 12 bases between the germline ends.

Notes on this clonotype: The specificity of this receptor is unknown. Nothing much larger sits one base from this clone, and base qualities are not available.

The sequence derives from a woman between 18 and 29 years old with stable Graves' hyperthyroidism. Some clones in this sample may be carry-over from other donors' samples. Donor details come from another sample of the same person, matched by shared clones. Sequenced sample: peripheral blood. The chain links TRBV15 with TRBJ1-3; TRBD1 is a possible D gene, resting on 6 matching bases. The nucleotide sequence is given as TGTGCCACCAGCAGAGATCGACAGGATGCCTCTGGAAACACCATATATTTT. This sequence encodes CATSRDRQDASGNTIYF.